The 10 T cell receptor beta chains below come from one sample, sequenced in a study of cytomegalovirus exposure and HLA in healthy donors. The study ran its PCR with 60 Vbeta and 13 Jbeta primers. Here immunoSEQ multiplex PCR was the method, and the copy in TCRdb shows in-frame clones only, minus some. The sample has around 30,000 clones; around 40% are singletons. What was sequenced was PBMCs. These TCRs come from a woman aged 50 to 65 in good health and CMV-seronegative.

The sample holds a few counts of this clone. The chain uses TRBV6-6 and TRBJ1-4; tentatively, D is TRBD1 (5 bases). V shed 4 bases and J shed 2 bases, with 11 bases lying between them. The CDR3 spans 15 residues. Germline CDR1 MNHNY, CDR2 SVGAGI (reference sequence). The CDR3 protein is CASSSSRGTNEKLFF. The CDR3 region has the DNA TGTGCCAGCAGTTCTAGCCGGGGGACTAATGAAAAACTGTTTTTT.

This sequence joins TRBV6-5 and TRBJ1-5; tentatively, D is TRBD1 (5 bases). CDR1 and CDR2 (germline): MNHEY, SVGAGI. This CDR3 spans 15 amino acids. V was clipped by 6 bases and J by 2 bases, with 14 bases between them. The DNA for the CDR3 is TGTGCCAGCAGGCATCAGGGAAGAGGCAATCAGCCCCAGCATTTT. Its translation: CASRHQGRGNQPQHF.

The V gene is TRBV6-1, the J gene TRBJ1-5; 7 bases map to TRBD1. The J segment lost 2 bases and the V segment lost 4 bases, leaving 5 bases of the junction unmatched. The CDR3 is 15 residues long. Looked up from germline, CDR1 is MNHNS and CDR2 is SASEGT. The CDR3 here is CASSGQGGRNQPQHF. The CDR3 DNA reads TGTGCCAGCAGTGGTCAGGGGGGTCGCAATCAGCCCCAGCATTTT.

This chain uses TRBV10-1 with TRBJ2-3; perhaps TRBD2 as D (6 bases). CDR3 length: 14 amino acids. Germline CDR1 reads WNHNN; CDR2 reads SYGVQD (reference sequence). V lost 6 bases and J lost 0, with 10 bases in between. The CDR3 reads CASSRGNSTDTQYF. The CDR3 region has the DNA TGCGCCAGCAGCCGGGGGAATAGCACAGATACGCAGTATTTT.

The chain carries TRBV5-1 and TRBJ1-2; 9 bases are shared with TRBD1. CDR3 length equals 16 residues. Germline V lookup: CDR1 SGHRS, CDR2 YFSETQ. The ends lost 2 bases at V and 4 bases at J; junction bases unmatched: 9. CDR3 nucleotides: TGCGCCAGCAGCTTATCCGGGACAGGGACCGTCTATGGCTACACCTTC. As protein: CASSLSGTGTVYGYTF.

The CDR3 spells CASSASGWDEKLFF. Here the CDR3 DNA reads TGTGCCAGCAGCGCCTCAGGGTGGGATGAAAAACTGTTTTTT. The chain couples TRBV7-2 to TRBJ1-4; tentative D call: TRBD1 (5 bases). Trimming stripped 5 bases from V and 6 bases from J, with 13 bases between. The CDR3 is 14 residues long. CDR1 and CDR2 (germline): SGHTA, FQGNSA.

The genes are TRBV30 and TRBJ1-1; D is possibly TRBD1 (5 bases). Germline CDR1 GTSNPN, CDR2 SVGIG (reference sequence). The CDR3 length is 14 residues. V lost 5 bases and J lost 0, with 13 bases in between. CDR3 DNA: TGTGCCTGGCGCCCCGGACATCTGAACACTGAAGCTTTCTTT. Translating gives CAWRPGHLNTEAFF.

This clone was recorded a few times. The J gene is TRBJ1-1, the V gene TRBV5-6; D possibly corresponds to TRBD1 (5 bases). The germline V gene encodes CDR1 SGHDT and CDR2 YYEEEE. The CDR3 is 14 residues long. Trimming stripped 3 bases from V and 3 bases from J, with 12 bases between. CDR3 bases: TGTGCCAGCAGCTCAGCGGGACGGGACACTGAAGCTTTCTTT. Protein product: CASSSAGRDTEAFF.

This clone came up a few times. This CDR3 is CASARSALDTGELFF. In DNA form, the CDR3 reads TGCGCCAGCGCACGATCAGCGTTGGACACCGGGGAGCTGTTTTTT. The rearrangement links TRBV5-1 to TRBJ2-2; D uncertain. Germline loops: CDR1 SGHRS, CDR2 YFSETQ. V was shortened by 7 bases and J by 3 bases, with 16 bases between the two germline ends. The CDR3 is 15 amino acids.

This clone has a handful of counts. The V gene is TRBV30, the J gene TRBJ2-1; 11 bases align to TRBD2. Germline V gene data show CDR1 as GTSNPN and CDR2 as SVGIG (reference sequence). V was clipped by 2 bases and J by 2 bases; unmatched bases: 11. The CDR3 runs to 18 residues. The CDR3 DNA sequence: TGTGCCTGGAGTCGACGCCTAGCGGGGGGCTTTACCTACAATGAGCAGTTCTTC. It translates to CAWSRRLAGGFTYNEQFF.